These 32 T cell receptor beta chains were sequenced from one sample in a study of human CD4 T cells and Enterobacteriaceae. The memory gate held CD4+ cells that were not CD45RA+CCR7+CD95- naive cells, over 98% pure. Only in-frame clones appear in the TCRdb table, and some are missing; sequencing was by immunoSEQ multiplex PCR. The data contain tens of thousands of clones, around 80% of them singletons. The source material was memory CD4+ T cells from blood. All receptors derive from a human donor in good health.

This clone is a singleton in its sample. J is TRBJ2-1 and V is TRBV6-1; 8 bases align to TRBD2. The V gene end was trimmed by 4 bases and the J gene end by 2 bases; junction bases not matched to a gene: 7. The CDR3 is 16 amino acids. The germline CDR1 and CDR2 sequences are MNHNS and SASEGT. The CDR3 bases are TGTGCCAGCAGTGGAGGGGCGGGAGGTACCTACAATGAGCAGTTCTTC. Translation gives CASSGGAGGTYNEQFF.

The chain uses TRBV5-6 and TRBJ2-1; possible D gene TRBD2, 6 bases. Looked up from germline, CDR1 is SGHDT and CDR2 is YYEEEE. This CDR3 has 15 residues. The V end was cut by 4 bases, the J end by 5 bases, with 16 bases between. The CDR3 spells CASSPSGGGDNEQFF. In DNA form, the CDR3 reads TGTGCCAGCAGCCCGAGTGGGGGAGGAGACAATGAGCAGTTCTTC.

The chain combines TRBV11-2 with TRBJ2-7, with D perhaps matching TRBD1 (5 bases). Germline CDR1 reads SGHAT; CDR2 reads FQNNGV. V lost 1 base and J lost 3, with 10 bases in between. This CDR3 has 14 amino acids. CDR3 residues: CASSLASTDYEQYF. As DNA, the CDR3 is TGTGCCAGCAGCTTAGCCTCGACAGACTACGAGCAGTACTTC.

J is TRBJ2-1 and V is TRBV19, with 7 nucleotides matching TRBD2. In germline, CDR1 is LNHDA, CDR2 SQIVND (reference sequence). V shed 1 base and J 8 bases; nucleotides not matched to a gene: 11. The CDR3 consists of 16 residues. The CDR3 loop is CASSIGGGSQVDEQFF. In DNA form, the CDR3 reads TGTGCCAGTAGTATAGGGGGCGGGAGCCAAGTAGATGAGCAGTTCTTC.

The J gene is TRBJ2-1, the V gene TRBV6-1, with TRBD2 as a possible D gene (6 bases). The germline V gene has CDR1 MNHNS and CDR2 SASEGT. Trimming removed 7 bases from V and 5 bases from J, with 15 bases in between. The CDR3 contains 14 residues. The chain's CDR3 is CASNVGSVNNEQFF. Here the CDR3 DNA reads TGTGCCAGCAATGTCGGGAGTGTGAACAATGAGCAGTTCTTC.

V is TRBV10-2 and J is TRBJ2-2; 7 bases align to TRBD2. Germline values: CDR1 WSHSY, CDR2 SAAADI. V shed 5 bases and J 2 bases; nucleotides not matched to a gene: 5. The CDR3 length is 15 residues. CDR3 sequence (DNA): TGCGCCAGCAGTCGGACTAGACTTAACACCGGGGAGCTGTTTTTT. This sequence encodes CASSRTRLNTGELFF.

This CDR3 reads CASSPPAGELFF. CDR3 nucleotide sequence: TGTGCCAGCAGCCCGCCAGCCGGGGAGCTGTTTTTT. The rearrangement links TRBV4-2 to TRBJ2-2; no firm D call. V dropped 4 bases and J dropped 6 bases, with 6 bases sitting between them. CDR1 and CDR2 (germline): LGHNA, YNFKEQ. This CDR3 comprises 12 residues.

The chain recombines TRBV28 with TRBJ2-7, with D unclear. V was clipped by 3 bases and J by 1 base, with 10 bases between them. Per the germline V gene, CDR1 is MDHEN and CDR2 is SYDVKM. There are 14 residues in the CDR3. CDR3 DNA sequence: TGTGCCAGCAGTTTGGCTAGGATATCCTACGAGCAGTACTTC. It specifies CASSLARISYEQYF. The full variable domain, completed using reference TRBV28 and TRBJ2-7, is DVKVTQSSRYLVKRTGEKVFLECVQDMDHENMFWYRQDPGLGLRLIYFSYDVKMKEKGDIPEGYSVSREKKERFSLILESASTNQTSMYLCASSLARISYEQYFGPGTRLTVT.

The V and J genes are TRBV11-2 and TRBJ1-5, with D tentatively TRBD1 (5 bases). Germline values: CDR1 SGHAT, CDR2 FQNNGV. Trimming shortened V by 5 bases and J by 6 bases, and 11 bases separated the two germline ends. The CDR3 contains 13 residues. CDR3 coding DNA: TGTGCCAGCAGCCGGGACCGAGGTCAGCCCCAGCATTTT. The encoded protein is CASSRDRGQPQHF.

Within the sample, this clone is medium-sized (0.01 to 0.1%). The chain employs TRBV6-5 and TRBJ1-4, with a weak D call TRBD1 (6 bases). In germline, CDR1 is MNHEY, CDR2 SVGAGI. V lost 2 bases to trimming and J lost 8 bases, with 12 bases between them. This CDR3 region has 14 residues. CDR3 DNA: TGTGCCAGCAGTTACGGGGACACGTTGGAAAAACTGTTTTTT. It encodes CASSYGDTLEKLFF.

The rearrangement links TRBV29-1 to TRBJ1-2, with a tentative D call TRBD1 (6 bases). Trimming pared 6 bases from V and 8 bases from J, leaving 19 bases between. There are 13 residues in the CDR3. Germline V gene data show CDR1 as SQVTM and CDR2 as ANQGSEA. DNA of the CDR3: TGCAGCGTCCAAGGACAGCCTAAGGGGGGCTACACCTTC. Translated: CSVQGQPKGGYTF.

The V call is TRBV13, the J call TRBJ2-2, with TRBD2 matching over 13 bases. This CDR3 spans 17 amino acids. J lost 5 bases, V lost 4 bases, and 7 bases had no gene match. The germline gives CDR1 PRHDT, CDR2 FYEKMQ (reference sequence). The CDR3 protein is CASSSRTSGSDTGELFF. CDR3 in DNA: TGTGCCAGCAGCTCCCGGACTAGCGGGAGTGATACCGGGGAGCTGTTTTTT.

This clone was seen a handful of times. The chain uses TRBV6-5 and TRBJ1-1; the match to TRBD1 covers 9 bases. Trimming removed 8 bases from V and 5 bases from J; junction bases left unmatched: 9. The germline V gene has CDR1 MNHEY and CDR2 SVGAGI. CDR3 size: 14 residues. This chain's CDR3 is CASGSRTGATEAFF. CDR3 in DNA: TGTGCCAGCGGCTCCCGGACAGGGGCAACTGAAGCTTTCTTT.

The V call is TRBV7-2, the J call TRBJ2-7; D not certain. CDR1 and CDR2 from the germline V gene are SGHTA and FQGNSA. CDR3 size: 14 residues. V lost 5 bases and J 5 bases, leaving 16 bases between the germline ends. CDR3 bases: TGTGCCAGCAGCCCGACGGCCTCTCAGAACGAGCAGTACTTC. Protein: CASSPTASQNEQYF.

This chain joins TRBV5-6 and TRBJ1-5; D unclear. The CDR3 is 12 amino acids. V lost 3 bases and J lost 10, with 11 bases in between. Germline V gene data show CDR1 as SGHDT and CDR2 as YYEEEE. The CDR3 loop is CASSSNGSPQHF. The CDR3 DNA is TGTGCCAGCAGCTCGAATGGGTCCCCCCAGCATTTT.

The chain uses TRBV7-3 and TRBJ2-7, with D unresolved. The CDR3 totals 11 residues. Germline V lookup: CDR1 SGHTA, CDR2 FQGTGA. Trimming took 7 bases from V and 7 from J, leaving 11 bases between them. CDR3 residues: CASIRKGEQYF. The CDR3 DNA follows: TGTGCCAGCATCCGAAAGGGAGAGCAGTACTTC.

The V and J genes are TRBV6-6 and TRBJ2-2; maybe TRBD1 (6 bases). The CDR3 runs 16 residues. Germline lookup yields CDR1 MNHNY and CDR2 SVGAGI (reference sequence). The germline V and J ends were trimmed by 6 bases and 1 base, with 15 bases remaining between them. The CDR3 loop reads CASRHTDSQNTGELFF. CDR3 coding DNA: TGTGCCAGCAGACATACGGACAGTCAGAACACCGGGGAGCTGTTTTTT.

This chain joins TRBV5-8 and TRBJ1-5; maybe TRBD1 (6 bases). Looked up from germline, CDR1 is SGHTS and CDR2 is YDEGEE. The germline V and J ends were trimmed by 1 base and 6 bases, with 14 bases remaining between them. The CDR3 runs to 15 residues. The CDR3 spells CASSLSGRGSQPQHF. The CDR3 nucleotides read TGTGCCAGCAGCTTGTCGGGTAGGGGGAGTCAGCCCCAGCATTTT. The whole variable domain, filled in from reference TRBV5-8 and TRBJ1-5, reads EAGVTQSPTHLIKTRGQQATLRCSPISGHTSVYWYQQALGLGLQFLLWYDEGEERNRGNFPPRFSGRQFPNYSSELNVNALELEDSALYLCASSLSGRGSQPQHFGDGTRLSIL.

In the case of this clone: Within the sample, other DNA sequences also encode this same CDR3. The V and J genes are TRBV19 and TRBJ2-5, with 7 bases lining up with TRBD2. The germline CDR1 and CDR2 sequences are LNHDA and SQIVND (reference sequence). Trimming at V came to 6 bases and at J to 1 base, leaving 5 bases not matched to a gene. The length of the CDR3 is 14 residues. CDR3 amino acids: CASSGRPPQETQYF. For the CDR3, the DNA is TGTGCCAGTAGCGGGAGGCCCCCCCAAGAGACCCAGTACTTC.

The rearrangement links TRBV7-7 to TRBJ2-2; 7 nucleotides agree with TRBD2. There are 18 residues in the CDR3. The germline V gene encodes CDR1 SSHAT and CDR2 FNYEAQ (reference sequence). The V and J ends lost 4 bases and 0 bases, in that order; junction bases with no gene match: 11. The CDR3 loop is CASSSFLSSGPNTGELFF. The DNA of the CDR3 is TGTGCCAGCAGCTCTTTTTTGAGTAGCGGGCCGAACACCGGGGAGCTGTTTTTT.

V and J are TRBV12-5 and TRBJ2-1; 9 bases map to TRBD2. After removal of 3 bases from V and 6 bases from J, the junction contained 3 bases not matched to a gene. Per germline, CDR1 LGHNT and CDR2 FRNRAP. This CDR3 region has 14 residues. CDR3 nucleotides: TGTGCTAGTGGTTTAGGGACTAGCATCAATGAGCAGTTCTTC. Amino acids: CASGLGTSINEQFF. Drawing the rest from reference TRBV12-5 and TRBJ2-1, the complete variable domain is DARVTQTPRHKVTEMGQEVTMRCQPILGHNTVFWYRQTMMQGLELLAYFRNRAPLDDSGMPKDRFSAEMPDATLATLKIQPSEPRDSAVYFCASGLGTSINEQFFGPGTRLTVL.

This clone was picked up a small number of times. The J gene is TRBJ2-7, the V gene TRBV29-1; 12 nucleotides agree with TRBD2. V lost 4 bases, J lost 2 bases, and 3 bases stayed unmatched. Germline lookup yields CDR1 SQVTM and CDR2 ANQGSEA. CDR3 length: 14 residues. The CDR3 loop reads CSVVSSGRAYEQYF. In DNA, the CDR3 is TGCAGCGTTGTCTCTAGCGGGAGGGCCTACGAGCAGTACTTC.

The CDR3 DNA sequence: TGTGCCAGCAGCCCGCGGGTAGTCTCCTACAATGAGCAGTTCTTC. It translates to CASSPRVVSYNEQFF. The rearrangement joins TRBV9 to TRBJ2-1; perhaps TRBD2 as D (5 bases). The ends were cut back, 4 bases at V and 0 bases at J, with 11 bases in the middle. Germline loops: CDR1 SGDLS, CDR2 YYNGEE. The CDR3 extends over 15 amino acids.

V gene TRBV14 combines with J gene TRBJ2-3; unclear D gene. This CDR3 comprises 14 residues. Trimming took off 4 bases at V and 3 bases at J, with 11 bases between the two ends. Germline loops: CDR1 SGHDN, CDR2 FVKESK. CDR3 protein: CASSRLGSTDTQYF. CDR3 DNA sequence: TGTGCCAGCAGCCGTTTGGGTAGTACAGATACGCAGTATTTT.

The V call is TRBV5-3, the J call TRBJ2-7; D is unresolved. TRBV5-3 is an ORF, with its function uncertain. The CDR3 spans 11 residues. The germline V and J ends were trimmed by 1 base and 5 bases, with 4 bases remaining between them. DNA for the CDR3: TGTGCCAGAAGCTTGAGGAACGAGCAGTACTTC. Translation gives CARSLRNEQYF.

The chain recombines TRBV6-1 with TRBJ1-1, with TRBD1 as a possible D gene (6 bases). CDR3 length: 14 amino acids. The germline gives CDR1 MNHNS, CDR2 SASEGT. The germline V and J ends were trimmed by 5 bases and 3 bases, with 13 bases remaining between them. The CDR3 spells CASSSYNRDTEAFF. Here the CDR3 DNA reads TGTGCCAGCAGTAGTTACAACAGGGACACTGAAGCTTTCTTT.

This chain joins TRBV7-9 and TRBJ2-7; D possibly corresponds to TRBD2 (5 bases). CDR1 SEHNR and CDR2 FQNEAQ come from the germline V gene (reference sequence). This CDR3 has 14 residues. The V end lost 6 bases, the J end lost 5 bases, and 17 bases lay between the germline ends. DNA of the CDR3: TGTGCCAGCAGTACCGGGATAGGGTTCGACGAGCAGTACTTC. Its translation is CASSTGIGFDEQYF.

The V gene is TRBV13, the J gene TRBJ2-7; tentatively, D is TRBD2 (5 bases). The CDR3 runs 14 residues. Trimming took off 3 bases at V and 5 bases at J, with 14 bases between the two ends. Germline lookup yields CDR1 PRHDT and CDR2 FYEKMQ (reference sequence). The CDR3 region has the DNA TGTGCCAGCAGCTTCGGGGTGTTTTTGGACGAGCAGTACTTC. Translating gives CASSFGVFLDEQYF.

The chain recombines TRBV7-9 with TRBJ1-4; the match to TRBD1 covers 8 bases. The V gene end was trimmed by 5 bases and the J gene end by 8 bases; junction bases not matched to a gene: 7. The CDR3 is 14 amino acids. Germline loops: CDR1 SEHNR, CDR2 FQNEAQ (reference sequence). The CDR3 here is CASSLGQGGEKLFF. In DNA, the CDR3 is TGTGCCAGCAGCCTTGGACAGGGTGGCGAAAAACTGTTTTTT.

The chain combines TRBV19 with TRBJ1-2, with a possible D match to TRBD1 (5 bases). The CDR3 sequence is 18 residues long. The V end lost 0 bases, the J end lost 0 bases, and 17 bases lay between the germline ends. Germline V gives CDR1 LNHDA, CDR2 SQIVND (reference sequence). The CDR3 loop is CASSIDQGGWVTNYGYTF. DNA of the CDR3: TGTGCCAGTAGTATAGACCAGGGCGGCTGGGTGACTAACTATGGCTACACCTTC.

This clone was observed a handful of times. The chain links TRBV10-3 to TRBJ2-7, with D hard to call. Germline V gene lookup returns CDR1 ENHRY and CDR2 SYGVKD. Trimming cost V 7 bases and J 4 bases, with 11 bases left between them. The CDR3 has 12 amino acids. CDR3 nucleotides: TGTGCCATCAACTCCGATTTATACGAGCAGTACTTC. Translation: CAINSDLYEQYF.

The rearrangement uses TRBV11-2 and TRBJ1-1; no definite D call. Germline values: CDR1 SGHAT, CDR2 FQNNGV. V lost 2 bases, J lost 6 bases, and 16 bases lay in between. The CDR3 spans 15 residues. The CDR3 loop reads CASSLKGTGSPEAFF. The CDR3 bases are TGTGCCAGCAGCTTAAAGGGTACCGGCTCTCCTGAAGCTTTCTTT.